The 16 T cell receptor beta chains below come from one sample, sequenced in a study of post-analysis software for immune sequencing data. The study, taken as a whole, reports: Patients showed TRBV5-6, TRBV5-1 and TRBV20-1 among a handful of TRBV segments more frequent than in controls.

Their cognate antigens are unknown. The TCR beta cDNA libraries contained unique molecular identifiers. TCRdb processed the PCR reads anew with MiXCR; each CDR3 protein has one entry. The profile shows 700,000 to 800,000 distinct CDR3 sequences, about 27% of them singletons. The sample taken for sequencing was blood. The receptors derive from a girl aged 10-17 years with multiple sclerosis.

The chain joins TRBV25-1 to TRBJ2-2; TRBD1 agrees at 9 bases. CDR3 size: 15 residues. V shed 4 bases, J shed 4 bases, and the junction held 4 bases outside the gene matches. Germline loops: CDR1 MGHDK, CDR2 SYGVNS. This CDR3 is CASSAGTGSTGELFF. The DNA for the CDR3 is TGTGCCAGCAGTGCGGGGACAGGGAGCACCGGGGAGCTGTTTTTT.

The genes are TRBV5-1 and TRBJ2-2, with 8 bases that match TRBD2. From germline, CDR1 is SGHRS and CDR2 YFSETQ. V shed 3 bases, J shed 0 bases, and the junction held 7 bases outside the gene matches. CDR3 length: 17 residues. Here the CDR3 DNA reads TGCGCCAGCAGCTGGGCCGGGGGGGATACGAACACCGGGGAGCTGTTTTTT. It encodes CASSWAGGDTNTGELFF.

In this sample, this clonotype turned up a few times. V is TRBV20-1 and J is TRBJ1-2, with TRBD1 matching over 8 bases. The germline V gene has CDR1 DFQATT and CDR2 SNEGSKA (reference sequence). This CDR3 comprises 13 residues. The trim removed 4 bases at V and 4 bases at J, leaving 5 bases unmatched. In nucleotides, the CDR3 is TGCAGTGCTATTTCAGGGGGCGTCTATGGCTACACCTTC. The encoded protein is CSAISGGVYGYTF.

V gene TRBV6-2 or TRBV6-3 combines with J gene TRBJ2-1; D may be TRBD1 (5 bases). CDR3 length equals 14 residues. Germline assignment: CDR1 MNHEY and CDR2 SVGEGT. V was pared by 4 bases and J by 2 bases, with 9 bases between. CDR3 sequence: CASSFSRAYNEQFF. CDR3 sequence (DNA): TGTGCCAGCAGTTTTTCCAGGGCCTACAATGAGCAGTTCTTC.

The V gene is TRBV15, the J gene TRBJ2-7; possibly TRBD2 for D (6 bases). The germline V gene encodes CDR1 LNHNV and CDR2 YYDKDF (reference sequence). The V and J ends lost 5 bases and 4 bases respectively, with 12 bases between them. This CDR3 contains 13 residues. The CDR3 DNA follows: TGTGCCACCAGCCCGGGGGTGAATTACGAGCAGTACTTC. This gives the protein CATSPGVNYEQYF.

The chain uses TRBV20-1 and TRBJ2-1, with 9 nucleotides matching TRBD2. This CDR3 has 12 amino acids. Germline V lookup: CDR1 DFQATT, CDR2 SNEGSKA (reference sequence). With V trimmed by 5 bases and J by 9 bases, 5 bases remained unmatched. CDR3 nucleotide sequence: TGCAGTGCTCGTAGCGGGAGAGGTGAGCAGTTCTTC. The encoded protein is CSARSGRGEQFF.

This clonotype was counted between two and nine times. The chain carries TRBV20-1 and TRBJ2-3; 13 bases are a match to TRBD2. The CDR3 runs to 15 residues. With 2 bases clipped from V and 4 bases from J, the junction kept 3 bases outside the gene matches. Germline V gene data show CDR1 as DFQATT and CDR2 as SNEGSKA (reference sequence). The CDR3 is CSARTSGRASDTQYF. The CDR3 region has the DNA TGCAGTGCTAGAACTAGCGGGAGGGCCTCAGATACGCAGTATTTT.

The chain couples TRBV29-1 to TRBJ2-7; 8 nucleotides match TRBD2. The DNA end is a closer match to TRBJ2-5, so the J assignment may be wrong. The CDR3 sequence is 14 residues long. Germline values: CDR1 SQVTM, CDR2 ANQGSEA. The chain's CDR3 is CSGSGVAGRETQYF. In DNA, the CDR3 is TGCAGCGGGTCCGGAGTAGCGGGGAGGGAGACCCAGTACTTC.

The table lists this clonotype with a few counts. This chain links TRBV6-2 or TRBV6-3 with TRBJ2-5; 10 nucleotides agree with TRBD1. Germline assignment: CDR1 MNHEY and CDR2 SVGEGT. The V segment lost 2 bases and the J segment 3 bases; nucleotides outside the gene matches: 6. CDR3 length equals 16 residues. The CDR3 bases are TGTGCCAGCAGTTACACAGCCGGGACAGGGGAAGAGACCCAGTACTTC. The encoded protein is CASSYTAGTGEETQYF.

V and J are TRBV2 and TRBJ2-5; D possibly matches TRBD1 or TRBD2 (5 bases each). CDR3 length equals 13 residues. Germline CDR1 and CDR2: SNHLY and FYNNEI. Between the trimmed V and J ends, which lost 2 bases and 10 bases, there was a span of 14 bases. In nucleotides, the CDR3 is TGTGCCAGCAGTGAACTGGGGGAAGAGGGCCAGTACTTC. Protein sequence: CASSELGEEGQYF. Looking up the rest from reference TRBV2 and TRBJ2-5 gives the full variable domain: EPEVTQTPSHQVTQMGQEVILRCVPISNHLYFYWYRQILGQKVEFLVSFYNNEISEKSEIFDDQFSVERPDGSNFTLKIRSTKLEDSAMYFCASSELGEEGQYFGPGTRLLVL.

V and J are TRBV7-9 and TRBJ2-3, with TRBD2 matching 11 bases. The trim removed 0 bases at V and 3 bases at J, leaving 5 bases unmatched. CDR1 and CDR2 from the germline V gene are SEHNR and FQNEAQ (reference sequence). The CDR3 extends over 17 amino acids. The DNA of the CDR3 is TGTGCCAGCAGCTTAGCACTAGCGGGAGTAGAGACAGATACGCAGTATTTT. Its translation is CASSLALAGVETDTQYF.

The J gene is TRBJ2-5, the V gene TRBV28; TRBD2 might be the D (5 bases). V lost 6 bases and J lost 6, with 17 bases in between. The germline V gene has CDR1 MDHEN and CDR2 SYDVKM. The CDR3 runs to 14 residues. The CDR3 sequence: CASRPPGNKKTQYF. CDR3 DNA sequence: TGTGCCAGCAGGCCACCGGGAAACAAGAAGACCCAGTACTTC. Full variable domain (missing parts from reference TRBV28 and TRBJ2-5): DVKVTQSSRYLVKRTGEKVFLECVQDMDHENMFWYRQDPGLGLRLIYFSYDVKMKEKGDIPEGYSVSREKKERFSLILESASTNQTSMYLCASRPPGNKKTQYFGPGTRLLVL.

Regarding this clonotype: A read error may produce the germline difference seen at one junction end. The chain carries TRBV5-1 and TRBJ2-1; D is uncertain. Per the germline V gene, CDR1 is SGHRS and CDR2 is YFSETQ. This CDR3 region has 12 residues. This chain's CDR3 is CASSSIGDERFF. In nucleotides, the CDR3 is TGCGCCAGCAGCTCTATTGGAGATGAGCGGTTCTTC.

The chain recombines TRBV5-1 with TRBJ2-1; 7 positions match TRBD1. The germline gives CDR1 SGHRS, CDR2 YFSETQ. This CDR3 contains 16 residues. V shed 4 bases, J shed 2 bases, and the junction held 9 bases outside the gene matches. The CDR3 sequence: CASSGVTGRAYNEQFF. The CDR3 DNA is TGCGCCAGCAGCGGAGTGACAGGGCGGGCCTACAATGAGCAGTTCTTC. The full variable domain, completed using reference TRBV5-1 and TRBJ2-1, is KAGVTQTPRYLIKTRGQQVTLSCSPISGHRSVSWYQQTPGQGLQFLFEYFSETQRNKGNFPGRFSGRQFSNSRSEMNVSTLELGDSALYLCASSGVTGRAYNEQFFGPGTRLTVL.

The chain employs TRBV29-1 and TRBJ1-4; 9 bases align to TRBD1. The germline gives CDR1 SQVTM, CDR2 ANQGSEA. This CDR3 is 13 amino acids long. Unmatched junction bases numbered 6, after V lost 7 bases and J lost 6 bases. CDR3: CSARTGDDEKLFF. The CDR3 DNA sequence: TGCAGCGCACGGACAGGGGATGATGAAAAACTGTTTTTT.

The chain has TRBV24-1 and TRBJ2-1; 11 bases match TRBD2. Losses at the gene ends were 7 bases for V and 2 bases for J; bases not matched to a gene: 6. Germline-derived CDR1 and CDR2 are KGHDR and SFDVKD. CDR3 length equals 16 residues. CDR3 sequence: CATSIAGGGPYNEQFF. The CDR3 bases are TGTGCCACCAGCATAGCGGGAGGGGGCCCCTACAATGAGCAGTTCTTC.